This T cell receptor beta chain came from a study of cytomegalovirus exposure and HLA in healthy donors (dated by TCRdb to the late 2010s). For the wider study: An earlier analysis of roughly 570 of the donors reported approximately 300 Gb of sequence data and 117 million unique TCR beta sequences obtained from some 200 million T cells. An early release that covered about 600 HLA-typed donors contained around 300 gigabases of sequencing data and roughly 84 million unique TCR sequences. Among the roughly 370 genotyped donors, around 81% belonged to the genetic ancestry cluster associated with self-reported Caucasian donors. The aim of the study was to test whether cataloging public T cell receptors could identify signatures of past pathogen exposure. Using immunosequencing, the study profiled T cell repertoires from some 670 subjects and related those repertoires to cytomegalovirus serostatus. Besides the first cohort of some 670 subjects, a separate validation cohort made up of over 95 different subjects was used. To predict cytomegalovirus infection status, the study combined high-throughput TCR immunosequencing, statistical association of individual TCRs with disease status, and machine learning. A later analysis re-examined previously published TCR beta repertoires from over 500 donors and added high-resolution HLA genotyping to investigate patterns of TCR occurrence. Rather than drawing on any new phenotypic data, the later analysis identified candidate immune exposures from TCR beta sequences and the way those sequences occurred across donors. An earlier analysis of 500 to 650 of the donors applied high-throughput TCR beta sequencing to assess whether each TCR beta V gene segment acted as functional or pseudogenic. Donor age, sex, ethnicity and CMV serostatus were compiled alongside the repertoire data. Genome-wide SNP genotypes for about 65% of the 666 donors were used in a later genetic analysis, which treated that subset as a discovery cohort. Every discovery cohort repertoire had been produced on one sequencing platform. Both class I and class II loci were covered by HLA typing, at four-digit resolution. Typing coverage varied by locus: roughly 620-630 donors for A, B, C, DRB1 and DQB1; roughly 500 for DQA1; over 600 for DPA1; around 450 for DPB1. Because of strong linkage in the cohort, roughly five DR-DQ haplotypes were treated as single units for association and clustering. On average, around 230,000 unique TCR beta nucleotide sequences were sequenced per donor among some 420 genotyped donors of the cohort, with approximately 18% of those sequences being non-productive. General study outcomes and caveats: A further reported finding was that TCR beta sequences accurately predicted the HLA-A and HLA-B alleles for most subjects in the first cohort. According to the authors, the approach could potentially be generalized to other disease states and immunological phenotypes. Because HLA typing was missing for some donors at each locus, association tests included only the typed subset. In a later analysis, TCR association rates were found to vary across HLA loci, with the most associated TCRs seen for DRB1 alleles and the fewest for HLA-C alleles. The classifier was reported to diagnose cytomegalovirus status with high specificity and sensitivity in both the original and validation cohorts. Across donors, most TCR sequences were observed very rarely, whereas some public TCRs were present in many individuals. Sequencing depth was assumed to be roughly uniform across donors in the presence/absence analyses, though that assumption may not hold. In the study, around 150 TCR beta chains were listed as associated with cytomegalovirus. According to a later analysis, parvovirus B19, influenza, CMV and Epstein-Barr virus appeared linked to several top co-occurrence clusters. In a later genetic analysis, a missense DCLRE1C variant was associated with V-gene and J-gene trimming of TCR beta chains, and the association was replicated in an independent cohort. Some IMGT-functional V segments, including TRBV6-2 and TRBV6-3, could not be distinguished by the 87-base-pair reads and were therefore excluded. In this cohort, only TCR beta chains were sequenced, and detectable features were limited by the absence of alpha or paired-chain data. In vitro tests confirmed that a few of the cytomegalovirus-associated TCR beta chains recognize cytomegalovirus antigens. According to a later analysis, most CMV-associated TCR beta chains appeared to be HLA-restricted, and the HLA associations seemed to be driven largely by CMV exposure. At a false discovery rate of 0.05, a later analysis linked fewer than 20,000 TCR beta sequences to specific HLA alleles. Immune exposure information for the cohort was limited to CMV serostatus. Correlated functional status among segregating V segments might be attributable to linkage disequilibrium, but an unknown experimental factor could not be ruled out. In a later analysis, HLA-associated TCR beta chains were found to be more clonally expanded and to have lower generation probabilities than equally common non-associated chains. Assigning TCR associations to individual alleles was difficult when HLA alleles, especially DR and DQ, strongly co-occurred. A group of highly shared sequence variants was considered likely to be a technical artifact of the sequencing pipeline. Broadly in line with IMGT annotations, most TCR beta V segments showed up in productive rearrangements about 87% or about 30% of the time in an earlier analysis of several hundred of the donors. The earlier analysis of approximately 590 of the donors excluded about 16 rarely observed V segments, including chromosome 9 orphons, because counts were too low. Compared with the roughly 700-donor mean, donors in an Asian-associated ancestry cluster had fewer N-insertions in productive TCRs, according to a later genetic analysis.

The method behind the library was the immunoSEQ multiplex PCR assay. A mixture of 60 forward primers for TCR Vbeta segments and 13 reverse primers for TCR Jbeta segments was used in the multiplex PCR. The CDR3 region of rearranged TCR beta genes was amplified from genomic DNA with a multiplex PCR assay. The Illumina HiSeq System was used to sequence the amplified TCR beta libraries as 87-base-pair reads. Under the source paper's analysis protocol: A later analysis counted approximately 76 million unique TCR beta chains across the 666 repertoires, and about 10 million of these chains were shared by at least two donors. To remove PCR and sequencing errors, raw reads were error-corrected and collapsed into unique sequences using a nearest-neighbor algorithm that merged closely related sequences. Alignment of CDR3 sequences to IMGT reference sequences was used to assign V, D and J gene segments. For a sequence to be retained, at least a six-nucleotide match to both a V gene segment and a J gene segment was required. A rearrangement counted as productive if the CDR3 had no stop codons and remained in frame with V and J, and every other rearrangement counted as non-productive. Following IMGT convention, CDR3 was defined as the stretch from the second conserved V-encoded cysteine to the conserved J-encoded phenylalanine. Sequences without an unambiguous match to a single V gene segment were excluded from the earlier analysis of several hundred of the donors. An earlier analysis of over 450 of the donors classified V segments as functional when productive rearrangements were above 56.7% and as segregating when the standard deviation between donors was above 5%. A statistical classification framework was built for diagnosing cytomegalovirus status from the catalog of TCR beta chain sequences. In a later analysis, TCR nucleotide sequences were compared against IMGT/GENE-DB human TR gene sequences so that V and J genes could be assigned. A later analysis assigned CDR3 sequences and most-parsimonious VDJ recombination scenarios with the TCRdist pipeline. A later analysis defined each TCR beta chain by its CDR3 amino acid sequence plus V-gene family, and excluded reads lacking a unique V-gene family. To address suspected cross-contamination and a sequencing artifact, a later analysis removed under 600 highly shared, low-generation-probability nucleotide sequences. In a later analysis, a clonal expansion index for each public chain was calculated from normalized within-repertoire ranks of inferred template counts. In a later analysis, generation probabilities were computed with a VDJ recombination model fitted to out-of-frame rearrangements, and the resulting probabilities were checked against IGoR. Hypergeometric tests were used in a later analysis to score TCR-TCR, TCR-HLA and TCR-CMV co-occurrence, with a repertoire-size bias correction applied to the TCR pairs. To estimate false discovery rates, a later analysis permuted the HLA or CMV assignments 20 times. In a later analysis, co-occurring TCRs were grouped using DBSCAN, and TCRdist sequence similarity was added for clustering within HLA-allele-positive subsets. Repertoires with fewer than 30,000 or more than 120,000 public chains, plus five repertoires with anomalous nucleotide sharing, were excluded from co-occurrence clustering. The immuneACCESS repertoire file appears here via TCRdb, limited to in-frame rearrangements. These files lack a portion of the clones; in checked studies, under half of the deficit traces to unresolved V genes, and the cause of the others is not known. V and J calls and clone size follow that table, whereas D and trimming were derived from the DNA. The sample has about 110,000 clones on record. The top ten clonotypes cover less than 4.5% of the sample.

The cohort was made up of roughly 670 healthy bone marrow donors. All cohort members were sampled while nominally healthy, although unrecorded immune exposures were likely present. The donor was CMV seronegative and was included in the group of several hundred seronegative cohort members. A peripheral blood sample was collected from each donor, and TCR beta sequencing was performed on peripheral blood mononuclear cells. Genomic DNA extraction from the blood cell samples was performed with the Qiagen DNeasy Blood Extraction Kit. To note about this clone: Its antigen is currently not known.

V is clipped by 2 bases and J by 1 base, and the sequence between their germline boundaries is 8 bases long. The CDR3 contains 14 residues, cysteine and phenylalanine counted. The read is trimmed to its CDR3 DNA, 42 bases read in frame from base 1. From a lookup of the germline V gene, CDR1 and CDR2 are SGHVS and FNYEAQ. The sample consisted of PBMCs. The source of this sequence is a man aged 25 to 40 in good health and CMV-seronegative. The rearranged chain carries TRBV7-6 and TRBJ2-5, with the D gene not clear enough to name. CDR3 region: CASSLRGTQETQYF. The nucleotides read TGTGCCAGCAGCTTAAGAGGCACCCAAGAGACCCAGTACTTC.